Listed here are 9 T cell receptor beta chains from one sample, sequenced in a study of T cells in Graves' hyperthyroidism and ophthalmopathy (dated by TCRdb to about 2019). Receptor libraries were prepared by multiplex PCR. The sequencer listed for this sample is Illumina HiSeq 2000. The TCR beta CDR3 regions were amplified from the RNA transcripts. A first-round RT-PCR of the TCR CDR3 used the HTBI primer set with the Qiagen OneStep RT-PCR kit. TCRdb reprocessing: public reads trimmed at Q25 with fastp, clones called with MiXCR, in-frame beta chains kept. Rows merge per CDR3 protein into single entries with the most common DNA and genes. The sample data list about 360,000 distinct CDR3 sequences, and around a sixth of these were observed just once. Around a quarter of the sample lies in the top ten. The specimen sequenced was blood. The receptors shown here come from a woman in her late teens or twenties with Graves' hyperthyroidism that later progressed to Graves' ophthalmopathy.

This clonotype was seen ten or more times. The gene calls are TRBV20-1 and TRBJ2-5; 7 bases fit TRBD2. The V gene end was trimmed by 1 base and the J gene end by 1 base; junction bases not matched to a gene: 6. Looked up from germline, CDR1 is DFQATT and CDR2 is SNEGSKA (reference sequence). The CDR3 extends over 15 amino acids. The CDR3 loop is CSARVLTSSQETQYF. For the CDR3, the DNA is TGCAGTGCTAGAGTGTTGACTAGCAGCCAAGAGACCCAGTACTTC.

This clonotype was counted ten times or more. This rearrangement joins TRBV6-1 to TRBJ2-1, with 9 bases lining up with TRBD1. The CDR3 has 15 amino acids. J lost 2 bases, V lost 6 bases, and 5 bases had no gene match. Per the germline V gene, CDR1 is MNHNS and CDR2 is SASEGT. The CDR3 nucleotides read TGTGCCAGCAGGGAACAGGGGGCCACCTACAATGAGCAGTTCTTC. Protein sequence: CASREQGATYNEQFF.

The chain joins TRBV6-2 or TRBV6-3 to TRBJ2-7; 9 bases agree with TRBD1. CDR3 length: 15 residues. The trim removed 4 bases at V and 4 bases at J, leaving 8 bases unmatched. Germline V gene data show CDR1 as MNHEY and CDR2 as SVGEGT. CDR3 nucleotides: TGTGCCAGCAGTTTCGACAGGGGGTCCCTATACGAGCAGTACTTC. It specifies CASSFDRGSLYEQYF.

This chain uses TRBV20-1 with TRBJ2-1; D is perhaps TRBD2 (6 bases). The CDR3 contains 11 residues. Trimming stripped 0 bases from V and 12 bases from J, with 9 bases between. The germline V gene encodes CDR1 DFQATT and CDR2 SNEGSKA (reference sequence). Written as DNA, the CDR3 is TGCAGTGCTAGAGAGGGGGGAGGGCAGTTCTTC. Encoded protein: CSAREGGGQFF.

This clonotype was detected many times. CDR3 amino acids: CSVPWRASSNEQFF. CDR3 nucleotide sequence: TGCAGCGTGCCCTGGAGGGCTTCTTCGAATGAGCAGTTCTTC. The J gene is TRBJ2-1, the V gene TRBV29-1, with TRBD2 as a possible D gene (6 bases). Trimming removed 6 bases at V and 7 bases at J, with 19 bases between. Germline V gives CDR1 SQVTM, CDR2 ANQGSEA. The CDR3 totals 14 residues.

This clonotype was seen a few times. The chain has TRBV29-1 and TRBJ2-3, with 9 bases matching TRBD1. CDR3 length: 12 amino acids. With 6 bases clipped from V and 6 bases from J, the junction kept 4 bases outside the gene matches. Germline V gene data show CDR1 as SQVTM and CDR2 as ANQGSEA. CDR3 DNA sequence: TGCAGCGTGGGACAGGGCGGCGATACGCAGTATTTT. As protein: CSVGQGGDTQYF.

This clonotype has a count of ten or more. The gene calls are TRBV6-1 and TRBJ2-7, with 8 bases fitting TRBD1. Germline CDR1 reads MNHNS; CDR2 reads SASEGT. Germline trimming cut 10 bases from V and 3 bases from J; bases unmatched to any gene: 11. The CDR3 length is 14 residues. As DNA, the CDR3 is TGTGCCACCACTCGAACAGGGGGAGACTACGAGCAGTACTTC. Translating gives CATTRTGGDYEQYF.

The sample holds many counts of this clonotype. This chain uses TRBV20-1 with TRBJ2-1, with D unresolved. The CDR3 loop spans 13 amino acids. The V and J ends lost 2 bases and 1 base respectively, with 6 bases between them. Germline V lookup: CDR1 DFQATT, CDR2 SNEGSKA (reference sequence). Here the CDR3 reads CSARSRSYNEQFF. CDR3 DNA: TGCAGTGCTAGATCGAGGTCCTACAATGAGCAGTTCTTC.

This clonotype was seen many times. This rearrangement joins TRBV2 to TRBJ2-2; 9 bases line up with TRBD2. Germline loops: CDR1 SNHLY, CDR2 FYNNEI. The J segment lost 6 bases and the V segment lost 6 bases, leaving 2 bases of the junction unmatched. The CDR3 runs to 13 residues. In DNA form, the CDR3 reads TGTGCCAGCAGAGCTAGCGGGGCCGGGGAGCTGTTTTTT. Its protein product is CASRASGAGELFF.